This TCR beta chain comes out of a study of blood T cell repertoires in COVID-19. Overall study: Both acute and convalescent COVID-19 samples were obtained from the United States, Italy and Spain. Sample material is recorded as cDNA or gDNA derived from T cells, B-cell-depleted T cells, or PBMCs.

Cohorts were assigned according to the clinical history that participants reported. Per the germline V gene, CDR1 is LNHDA and CDR2 is SQIVND (reference sequence). The CDR3 spans 15 residues. V was clipped by 7 bases and J by 5 bases; unmatched bases: 10. Clones were read by immunoSEQ multiplex PCR, and TCRdb kept only the in-frame ones, dropping some. The table records under 150,000 clones, around 80% of them present only once. The clonotype was recovered from a man aged 40-49 years with acute COVID-19. The sequenced sample was PBMCs or T cells enriched from blood (not recorded which). The chain uses TRBV19 and TRBJ2-5; 10 bases align to TRBD1. In DNA, the CDR3 is TGTGCCAGTACCTCCGGGACAGGGGTAATGGAGACCCAGTACTTC. Translating it yields CASTSGTGVMETQYF.